Listed below are T cell receptor beta chains from one sample, sequenced in a study of CD8 T cells in ankylosing spondylitis. TCRdb fed the 5' RACE reads into MiXCR, producing one record per CDR3 protein. The repertoire holds 200,000 to 250,000 distinct CDR3 sequences, with about 11% as singletons. Material: blood, either unsorted or a sorted T cell fraction (not recorded which). The receptors originated from a male donor with ankylosing spondylitis or in good health (not recorded which). Both conserved end residues are part of each CDR3. A D gene is named only where the DNA matches it firmly. The listing skips clone size in some rows; elsewhere it reads once, few, many or a size class.

TRBJ2-2	TRBV7-6	NA	NA	TGTGCCAGCAGCCTCGACAGTTTTAGAAGTACCGGGGAGCTGTTTTTT	CASSLDSFRSTGELFF
TRBJ2-2	TRBV7-8	many	TRBD2	TGTGCCAGCAGCTCCAAACGGACTAGCGGGGGATACACCGGGGAGCTGTTTTTT	CASSSKRTSGGYTGELFF
TRBJ2-3	TRBV20-1	many	NA	TGCAGTGCCCAAAAGTGGCAGGGAACAGATACGCAGTATTTT	CSAQKWQGTDTQYF
TRBJ2-1	TRBV11-2	NA	TRBD2	TGTGCCAGCAGCCCCCATGCCTCTAGCGGGGTCTACAATGAGCAGTTCTTC	CASSPHASSGVYNEQFF
TRBJ2-1	TRBV29-1	many	TRBD1	TGCAGCGTTGAATTCCCCACTCCGGGACAGCCTCACAATGAGCAGTTCTTC	CSVEFPTPGQPHNEQFF
TRBJ2-5	TRBV18	NA	NA	TGTGCCAGCTCATCTGGGCGCCAAGAGACCCAGTACTTC	CASSSGRQETQYF
TRBJ2-7	TRBV10-3	NA	TRBD2	TGTGCCATCGGCGATAGCGGGGGGGCCTACGAGCAGTACTTC	CAIGDSGGAYEQYF
TRBJ2-1	TRBV6-1	few	TRBD1	TGTGCCAGCACCCATACAAAGGGACAGGGGGCCGATGAGCAGTTCTTC	CASTHTKGQGADEQFF
TRBJ2-1	TRBV6-1	many	NA	TGTGCCAGCAGCCATCACTCGGCAATGGTCAATGAGCAGTTCTTC	CASSHHSAMVNEQFF
TRBJ1-1	TRBV28	many	NA	TGTGCCAGCAGCTCCCACAGGACTGAAGCTTTCTTT	CASSSHRTEAFF
TRBJ1-1	TRBV12-3/TRBV12-4	few	TRBD1	TGTGCCAGCAGTTTAGCACAGGGGATTTTGATGAACACTGAAGCTTTCTTT	CASSLAQGILMNTEAFF
TRBJ2-7	TRBV28	NA	TRBD2	TGTGCCAGCAGTTTGAGAGCGGGAGCTCGCGAGCAGTACTTC	CASSLRAGAREQYF
TRBJ2-5	TRBV5-1	many	NA	TGCGCCAGCAGCTTGGCCTCGGAGATCCGGGGCCAGTACTTC	CASSLASEIRGQYF
TRBJ2-5	TRBV12-3/TRBV12-4	many	NA	TGTGCCAGCAGTTTTGGGGTCAGTAGAGAGACCCAGTACTTC	CASSFGVSRETQYF
TRBJ2-7	TRBV5-1	NA	NA	TGCGCCAGCAGCGAGGGCAGGGCCTACGAGCAGTACTTC	CASSEGRAYEQYF
TRBJ1-1	TRBV5-1	few	NA	TGCGCCAGCAGCTTGGATACAGCCCCCACTGAAGCTTTCTTT	CASSLDTAPTEAFF
TRBJ2-2	TRBV7-3	once	NA	TGTGCCAGCAGCTTAACTTCCCTAGCGAACACCGGGGAGCTGTTTTTT	CASSLTSLANTGELFF
TRBJ2-5	TRBV12-3/TRBV12-4	many	NA	TGTGCCAGCAGCCCCGGTTTTGTGCAAGAGACCCAGTACTTC	CASSPGFVQETQYF
TRBJ1-1	TRBV18	NA	NA	TGTGCCAGCTCACCCCGGGGTGAGCTGGTCACTGAAGCTTTCTTT	CASSPRGELVTEAFF
TRBJ2-1	TRBV14	many	TRBD1	TGTGCCAGCAGCCCGGGACAGATCGACAATGAGCAGTTCTTC	CASSPGQIDNEQFF
TRBJ1-1	TRBV9	many	NA	TGTGCCAGCAGCGTAGATTGGTTTGGAGGGACTGAAGCTTTCTTT	CASSVDWFGGTEAFF
TRBJ2-1	TRBV27	many	NA	TGTGCCAGCAGTGCAGGCGTCAGATACAATGAGCAGTTCTTC	CASSAGVRYNEQFF
TRBJ2-7	TRBV28	many	NA	TGTGCCAGCAGCCAACGGGTTCCCTACGAGCAGTACTTC	CASSQRVPYEQYF
TRBJ2-1	TRBV9	many	TRBD2	TGTGCCAGCAGCGGGTTCAGCGGGACTTCCTACAATGAGCAGTTCTTC	CASSGFSGTSYNEQFF
TRBJ1-2	TRBV5-6	NA	NA	TGTGCCAGCAGCTTGGACCCGGCTGGCTACACCTTC	CASSLDPAGYTF
TRBJ1-1	TRBV10-1	many	NA	TGCGCCAGCAGTGAGTCGCGAGAAGGGCAAGCTTTCTTT	CASSESREGQAFF
TRBJ1-4	TRBV20-1	many	NA	TGCAGTGCTGAAGCTGGTGGGGATGAAAAACTGTTTTTT	CSAEAGGDEKLFF
TRBJ2-1	TRBV18	once	NA	TGTGCCAGCTCACCATATCTCTCGGGAGCTTCTGAGCAGTTCTTC	CASSPYLSGASEQFF
TRBJ2-5	TRBV6-5	few	TRBD2	TGTGCCAGCAGTTACGGAGGTCGTCTAGCGGTGGGACACCAAGAGACCCAGTACTTC	CASSYGGRLAVGHQETQYF
TRBJ1-4	TRBV20-1	few	TRBD1	TGCAGTGCCCCTGAGGGGACAGGCTCCTTT	CSAPEGTGSF
TRBJ2-3	TRBV4-2	many	NA	TGTGCCAGCAGCCAAGTCTATCTCGGCGGTGGAGCCGATACGCAGTATTTT	CASSQVYLGGGADTQYF
TRBJ2-2	TRBV7-3	many	NA	TGTGCCAGCATCCACCCCGGGACGACGAACACCGGGGAGCTGTTTTTT	CASIHPGTTNTGELFF
TRBJ1-1	TRBV5-1	many	NA	TGCGCCAGCAGCCAATGGGGCACAGATGGCACTGAAGCTTTCTTT	CASSQWGTDGTEAFF
TRBJ2-2	TRBV28	NA	TRBD2	TGTGCCAGCACCCCGGGGGGACTACGGTCAGCCGGGGAGCTGTTTTTT	CASTPGGLRSAGELFF
TRBJ1-5	TRBV19	once	TRBD1	TGTGCCAGTAGTATTGCAGGGACAGGGAATCAGCCCCAGCATTTT	CASSIAGTGNQPQHF
TRBJ2-7	TRBV7-2	few	NA	TGTGCCAGCAGCTTAGCTGGGGGCAATTACGAGCAGTACTTC	CASSLAGGNYEQYF
TRBJ2-1	TRBV12-3/TRBV12-4	many	NA	TGTGCCAGCAGTTTAGGCAGGGGAGGGGACAATGAGCAGTTCTTC	CASSLGRGGDNEQFF
TRBJ1-2	TRBV12-3/TRBV12-4	many	TRBD1	TGTGCCAGCAGTTTCCGGACAGGAATTGATGGCTACACCTTC	CASSFRTGIDGYTF
TRBJ2-1	TRBV5-5	many	TRBD2	TGTGCCAGCAGCGAGGGACTAGCGGGAGTGGCTGGTGAGCAGTTCTTC	CASSEGLAGVAGEQFF
TRBJ1-2	TRBV20-1	few	NA	TGCAGTGCTAGGGGTGACCCGATCTATGGCTACACCTTC	CSARGDPIYGYTF
TRBJ2-3	TRBV20-1	many	TRBD1	TGCAGTGCTAGACCCGGGGCAGGGGGCCCCACAGATACGCAGTATTTT	CSARPGAGGPTDTQYF
TRBJ2-7	TRBV6-2/TRBV6-3	many	NA	TGTGCCAGCAGTTACTTGGGACATCCTTCCTACGAGCAGTACTTC	CASSYLGHPSYEQYF
TRBJ1-2	TRBV21-1	many	NA	TGTGCCAGCAGCTCCCGAAGGCACAGATTCTATGGCTACACCTTC	CASSSRRHRFYGYTF
TRBJ2-2	TRBV12-3/TRBV12-4	many	NA	TGTGCCAGCAGCCTCTCCGGGACACGGGAGGGGGAGCTGTTTTTT	CASSLSGTREGELFF
TRBJ2-1	TRBV10-3	many	TRBD2	TGTGCCATCAGTGTTGGGACTAGCGGGAGTGATGAGCAGTTCTTC	CAISVGTSGSDEQFF
TRBJ2-3	TRBV9	many	TRBD2	TGTGCCAGCAGCGTAGGCTTAGCGGGGGTGATCACAGATACGCAGTATTTT	CASSVGLAGVITDTQYF
TRBJ1-2	TRBV7-9	NA	NA	TGTGCCAGCAGCCTCGAGCGGGCAGCCTTTAACTATGGCTACACCTTC	CASSLERAAFNYGYTF
TRBJ2-7	TRBV30	few	NA	TGTGCCTGGAGTTTCTCACCGGGGGCAACCTACGAGCAGTACTTC	CAWSFSPGATYEQYF
TRBJ2-3	TRBV9	many	NA	TGTGCCAGCAGCCCACGGGGGGCAGCAGATACGCAGTATTTT	CASSPRGAADTQYF
TRBJ2-5	TRBV12-3/TRBV12-4	NA	NA	TGTGCCAGCAGTTTCGGGCTAGCGACGTACCAAGAGACCCAGTACTTC	CASSFGLATYQETQYF
TRBJ1-2	TRBV20-1	NA	NA	TGCAGTGCTAGAGAGCATGTGGGTCGGGATGGCTACACCTTC	CSAREHVGRDGYTF
TRBJ1-2	TRBV5-1	many	TRBD1	TGCGCCAGCAGCTGGGGGGGACAGGCGAAACTAGCCAACTATGGCTACACCTTC	CASSWGGQAKLANYGYTF
TRBJ2-1	TRBV28	many	TRBD2	TGTGCCAGCCTAGCGGGAGGTGCGCATGAGCAGTTCTTC	CASLAGGAHEQFF
TRBJ2-5	TRBV20-1	NA	NA	TGCAGTGCTAGAGAATATGCGGTCGCACAAGAGACCCAGTACTTC	CSAREYAVAQETQYF
TRBJ2-3	TRBV7-8	many	NA	TGTGCCAGCAGCTTAGCAGGGGATCAAGTTACGCAGTATTTT	CASSLAGDQVTQYF
TRBJ2-7	TRBV29-1	many	TRBD1	TGCAGCGTGCCCAGCCGACAGGGGCTAAATTACGAGCAGTACTTC	CSVPSRQGLNYEQYF
TRBJ2-1	TRBV5-4	many	NA	TGTGCCAGCAGCTTGGGTCCAAACTACAATGAGCAGTTCTTC	CASSLGPNYNEQFF